These 20 T cell receptor beta chains originate from one sample sequenced in a study of T cell repertoires in cytomegalovirus infection (dated by TCRdb to between 2017 and 2020). What the treatment or condition label conveys for this sample: in vitro stimulation with specific CMV peptide epitopes to enrich CMV-specific T cells. The instrument given in TCRdb is Illumina HiSeq 1500. TCRdb handled the public reads itself, with Q25 trimming in fastp and clone calling in MiXCR, and kept productive beta chains. Each entry is one CDR3 protein sequence, shown with its most common DNA and genes. This sample gives about 920,000 distinct CDR3 sequences in total; under 40% of them show up just once. In total, the top ten clones hold over 10% of the sample. Their cognate antigens are unknown. The sample was cultured CD8+ T cells from PBMCs, taken from culture after CMV antigen stimulation. These receptors were taken from a human donor in good health (CMV status not recorded). Some clones in this sample may be carry-over from other donors' samples.

The table lists this clonotype with a few counts. J is TRBJ2-1 and V is TRBV7-3; 12 bases line up with TRBD2. Germline V gene sequence: CDR1 SGHTA, CDR2 FQGTGA. The V segment lost 5 bases and the J segment 8 bases; nucleotides outside the gene matches: 10. CDR3 length: 16 residues. The CDR3 sequence: CASSPRRLAGGDEQFF. The CDR3 DNA reads TGTGCCAGCAGCCCTAGGAGGCTAGCGGGGGGGGATGAGCAGTTCTTC.

This clonotype was seen only a few times. The J gene is TRBJ1-5, the V gene TRBV6-2 or TRBV6-3; TRBD1 agrees at 8 bases. Germline V gene data show CDR1 as MNHEY and CDR2 as SVGEGT. This CDR3 is 14 amino acids long. Trimming took 4 bases from V and 5 from J; bases not matched to a gene: 4. CDR3 sequence (DNA): TGTGCCAGCAGTTTGGACAGGGACTATCAGCCCCAGCATTTT. It translates to CASSLDRDYQPQHF.

The chain uses TRBV12-3 or TRBV12-4 and TRBJ1-4, with D unclear. V was clipped by 3 bases and J by 6 bases, with 11 bases between them. The CDR3 contains 14 residues. CDR3 protein: CASSFGKGHEKLFF. CDR3 DNA: TGTGCCAGCAGTTTCGGCAAGGGCCATGAAAAACTGTTTTTT.

This clonotype was seen more than once but under ten times. The V call is TRBV7-3, the J call TRBJ2-3; TRBD2 matches at 10 bases. Germline V CDR1 and CDR2: SGHTA, FQGTGA. Trimming took 5 bases from V and 5 from J; bases not matched to a gene: 7. The CDR3 spans 15 residues. The CDR3 DNA is TGTGCCAGCAGCGCGAGCGGGGGGGCGATAGATACGCAGTATTTT. Protein sequence: CASSASGGAIDTQYF.

This clonotype was found once. The chain couples TRBV2 to TRBJ2-7; TRBD2 is a possible D gene (5 bases). The germline V gene encodes CDR1 SNHLY and CDR2 FYNNEI. With 6 bases removed from V and 3 bases from J, the gap between germline ends came to 12 bases. The CDR3 is 13 amino acids. This CDR3 reads CASRMRADYEQYF. The CDR3 DNA reads TGTGCCAGCAGGATGCGGGCAGACTACGAGCAGTACTTC.

This sequence joins TRBV20-1 and TRBJ1-2; 8 bases agree with TRBD1. Trimming took 6 bases from V and 3 from J; bases not matched to a gene: 12. The germline CDR1 and CDR2 sequences are DFQATT and SNEGSKA (reference sequence). The CDR3 has 15 residues. The CDR3 coding sequence is TGCAGTGCCATAGGTGGGGACAGGTTGTACTATGGCTACACCTTC. Residues: CSAIGGDRLYYGYTF.

The table lists this clonotype with a few counts. CDR3 sequence: CASSLAAGAKNIQYF. CDR3 in DNA: TGCGCCAGCAGCTTGGCTGCCGGGGCCAAAAACATTCAGTACTTC. The chain has TRBV5-1 and TRBJ2-4; no firm D call. Germline V gives CDR1 SGHRS, CDR2 YFSETQ. V lost 0 bases and J lost 1, with 8 bases in between. The CDR3 totals 15 residues.

A single count supports this clonotype. This sequence joins TRBV5-6 and TRBJ1-1; D perhaps matches TRBD1 (5 bases). Germline loops: CDR1 SGHDT, CDR2 YYEEEE. The V gene lost 4 bases and the J gene lost 4 bases, with 14 bases spanning the gap. The CDR3 is made up of 14 amino acids. This CDR3 is CASSQGRPSTEAFF. In nucleotides, the CDR3 is TGTGCCAGCAGCCAGGGACGGCCAAGCACTGAAGCTTTCTTT.

The table lists this clonotype with many counts. The rearrangement joins TRBV27 to TRBJ1-1, with no clear D. Germline V CDR1 and CDR2: MNHEY, SMNVEV (reference sequence). The CDR3 contains 13 residues. Deletions cut 6 bases from V and 4 bases from J, with 12 bases between. CDR3 bases: TGTGCCAGCAGCTTAGGAGGGCCCACTGAAGCTTTCTTT. Amino acids: CASSLGGPTEAFF.

The chain has TRBV12-3 or TRBV12-4 and TRBJ2-2; no reliable D call. The CDR3 loop spans 12 amino acids. V was clipped by 8 bases and J by 4 bases, with 8 bases between them. CDR3 nucleotides: TGTGCCAGCGGTATCAGCACCGGGGAGCTGTTTTTT. As protein: CASGISTGELFF.

The chain combines TRBV19 with TRBJ1-6; D is ambiguous. The CDR3 contains 13 residues. The germline gives CDR1 LNHDA, CDR2 SQIVND (reference sequence). V lost 6 bases and J 8 bases, leaving 11 bases between the germline ends. DNA of the CDR3: TGTGCCAGTAGCTACGGGTTGGATTCACCCCTCCACTTT. Its translation: CASSYGLDSPLHF.

This clonotype turned up a few times. The J gene is TRBJ2-7, the V gene TRBV6-2 or TRBV6-3, with 11 bases identical to TRBD2. In germline, CDR1 is MNHEY, CDR2 SVGEGT. Trimming removed 0 bases from V and 2 bases from J; junction bases left unmatched: 3. This CDR3 comprises 16 residues. Here the CDR3 DNA reads TGTGCCAGCAGTTACTCGACTAGCGGGGCCACCTACGAGCAGTACGTC. Amino acid sequence: CASSYSTSGATYEQYV.

The chain carries TRBV2 and TRBJ2-5, with D unresolved. This CDR3 spans 15 amino acids. The V gene lost 6 bases and the J gene lost 5 bases, with 19 bases spanning the gap. Germline V CDR1 and CDR2: SNHLY, FYNNEI. The CDR3 sequence: CASRTGRVVEETQYF. The DNA for the CDR3 is TGTGCCAGCAGAACCGGACGGGTGGTCGAGGAGACCCAGTACTTC.

As concerns this clonotype: The junction does not match germline at one end; this may be a read error. The chain couples TRBV10-3 to TRBJ2-3; no firm D call. Germline CDR1 reads ENHRY; CDR2 reads SYGVKD. This CDR3 is built from 14 residues. The CDR3 here is CAISEKTGTDAQYF. CDR3 coding DNA: TGTGCCATCAGTGAGAAGACTGGCACAGATGCGCAGTATTTT.

This clonotype was picked up a small number of times. The chain's CDR3 is CASSLDPEVYNEQFF. CDR3 nucleotide sequence: TGTGCCAGCAGCTTGGATCCAGAGGTATACAATGAGCAGTTCTTC. The chain is built from TRBV5-4 and TRBJ2-1; D gene ambiguous. The V end lost 0 bases, the J end lost 4 bases, and 11 bases lay between the germline ends. The germline gives CDR1 SGHNT, CDR2 YYREEE (reference sequence). The CDR3 is made up of 15 amino acids. The full variable domain, in which reference TRBV5-4 and TRBJ2-1 provide the parts outside the CDR3, is ETGVTQSPTHLIKTRGQQVTLRCSSQSGHNTVSWYQQALGQGPQFIFQYYREEENGRGNFPPRFSGLQFPNYSSELNVNALELDDSALYLCASSLDPEVYNEQFFGPGTRLTVL.

This clonotype was recorded many times. The chain couples TRBV6-5 to TRBJ2-3; D is uncertain. Germline V gene data show CDR1 as MNHEY and CDR2 as SVGAGI. V lost 2 bases to trimming and J lost 1 base, with 7 bases between them. The CDR3 has 14 residues. CDR3 bases: TGTGCCAGCAGTTACCAGCAGGGCACAGATACGCAGTATTTT. As protein: CASSYQQGTDTQYF.

This clonotype was recorded many times. This rearrangement joins TRBV27 to TRBJ2-1, with D possibly matching TRBD1 (5 bases). The germline V gene has CDR1 MNHEY and CDR2 SMNVEV (reference sequence). CDR3 size: 13 residues. V was pared by 2 bases and J by 9 bases, with 11 bases between. The CDR3: CASSLRGPGEQFF. The CDR3 DNA follows: TGTGCCAGCAGTTTAAGGGGTCCGGGTGAGCAGTTCTTC.

Concerning this clonotype itself: The junction departs from the called germline gene at one end, perhaps through a read error. The chain carries TRBV6-5 and TRBJ2-1, with D maybe TRBD1 (6 bases). The CDR3 length is 17 residues. Germline CDR1 is MNHEY and CDR2 is SVGAGI. CDR3 sequence: CASTPTGLIYSYNVQFF. In nucleotides, the CDR3 is TGTGCCAGCACCCCGACAGGACTGATTTACTCCTACAATGTGCAGTTCTTC.

This clonotype has more than one count but fewer than ten. The chain recombines TRBV6-5 with TRBJ1-2; D gene ambiguous. CDR3 length: 13 residues. Germline V CDR1 and CDR2: MNHEY, SVGAGI. V shed 0 bases and J shed 7 bases, with 9 bases lying between them. The CDR3 DNA sequence: TGTGCCAGCAGTTACTCGAGGACGAGTGGCTACACCTTC. Its translation is CASSYSRTSGYTF.

This clonotype was counted a few times. V is TRBV6-4 and J is TRBJ2-2; TRBD2 is a possible D gene (5 bases). The CDR3 contains 12 residues. V dropped 8 bases and J dropped 7 bases, with 11 bases sitting between them. In germline, CDR1 is MRHNA, CDR2 SNTAGT. CDR3 loop: CASEAEGGELFF. In DNA, the CDR3 is TGTGCCAGCGAAGCAGAGGGCGGGGAGCTGTTTTTT.